This note documents a single TCR beta chain sequence. Its antigen is unknown. No much larger clonotype is one base removed from it; base qualities were not supplied. The CDR3 regions of human TCRbeta chains were subjected to immunosequencing. Per the authors' processing: TCRs in the repertoires were matched against a reference library of SARS-CoV-2-specific TCRs that had been generated with the MIRA antigen-specificity platform. Breadth was defined as the fraction of unique TCRs that were SARS-CoV-2-associated, and depth was defined as the fraction of total T cells that were SARS-CoV-2-associated. Each spike-specific TCR was assigned to its reactive spike region and to a CD4 or CD8 class using the MIRA data. Log10-transformed breadth and depth values were compared by one-way ANOVA with Sidak's multiple comparisons tests. This immuneACCESS table, as held by TCRdb, lists in-frame sequences with V and J called but not all clones. Of the missing ones, under half trace to an unresolved V gene in checked studies; the others have no known cause. The V and J calls and clone size were taken over from that table, and D and trimming were inferred from the DNA. Across this sample there are some 91,000 clones, with about 92% seen only once. The ten largest account for about 13% of the sample.

The data were taken from a study of T cell responses to AZD1222 COVID-19 vaccine (dated by TCRdb to 2020 to 2023). Turning to the overall study: AZD1222 recipients with second doses at about 4 weeks or about 12 weeks were pooled, because spike-specific TCR depth and breadth did not differ between schedules. A total of around 240 trial participants underwent TCR sequencing, of whom around 200 received two doses of AZD1222 and about 26 received two doses of the MenACWY control vaccine. Enrollment into the trials was organized by age into subgroups of 18-55, 56-69 and 70-plus years, and those subgroups contained roughly 150, 30 and 60 TCR-sequenced participants, respectively. Findings and caveats that apply to the study as a whole: A significant rise in spike-specific TCR breadth and depth was observed after two AZD1222 doses relative to day 0 and relative to MenACWY recipients. Reportedly, almost half of the unique spike-specific TCRs recognized epitopes lying outside the regions that are mutated in the B.1.351 and B.1.1.7 variants. Vaccine-associated CD4 TCRs spanned the whole spike protein, with dominant responses in regions 160-218 and 743-854. Conclusions about previously exposed vaccinees are limited, since just five or six AZD1222 recipients were seropositive for SARS-CoV-2 at baseline. Participants were mostly white British, with more females than males. The authors suggested clonal diversity may have been underestimated. In the small 56-69-year group, the increase in depth fell short of significance, most likely because of low power. Because no day 14 peak-response samples were available, the repertoires could be characterized only after the peak T cell response.

According to the study, the label for this sample's time point signals: baseline before first vaccination. Vaccinee samples came from UK trials COV001 and COV002, including a single-blind randomized controlled phase 2/3 trial of AZD1222 (ChAdOx1 nCoV-19) in healthy adults. For TCRbeta chain sequencing, PBMC samples from trial participants were taken at day 0 and at day 28 after the second dose. There are 13 amino acids in the CDR3, from cysteine to phenylalanine inclusive. The only DNA kept is the CDR3, 39 bases in frame from the first base. Via the germline V gene (reference sequence), CDR1 is WNHNN and CDR2 SYGVQD. Trimming costs V 6 bases and J 9 bases, and their ends lie 15 bases apart.

The receptor's source is an adult in good health. The sequence is built from TRBV10-1 and TRBJ1-5; the D segment could be TRBD1, given 6 matching bases. The starting material was peripheral blood, obtained on day 0 of AZD1222 vaccination. The nucleotide sequence is TGCGCCAGCAGCTTTGAGGGGGACCTGCCCCAGCATTTT. It is translated as CASSFEGDLPQHF.